This T cell receptor (beta chain) was captured by sequencing in a study of T-cell memory formation after mild COVID-19. Study-level findings and limits: Memory cells collected pre-infection included some clones that later responded, suggesting cross-reactive memory joined.

Germline CDR1 reads SQVTM; CDR2 reads ANQGSEA. The V and J ends lost 7 bases and 1 base respectively, with 8 bases between them. The CDR3 totals 13 residues. For this clonotype: Its antigen is currently unknown.

5'RACE with constant-segment primers built TCRalpha and TCRbeta cDNA libraries with UMIs. MiXCR, run by TCRdb on the 5' RACE reads, gives a single entry per CDR3 protein. The repertoire consists of 200,000 to 250,000 distinct CDR3 sequences, with approximately 10% occurring once and the leading ten covering under 3.5%. V is TRBV29-1 and J is TRBJ2-6; perhaps TRBD1 as D (6 bases). This clonotype was obtained from a man aged 18 to 29 who had mild COVID-19 (a few samples of this study predate the infection). Cell type and time point are not known. The sequenced material came from PBMCs or a T cell subset sorted from them (not recorded which). CDR3 nucleotides: TGCAGCGGCGGACAGTCTGGGGCCAACGTCCTGACTTTC. It is translated as CSGGQSGANVLTF.